This TCR beta chain was observed in a study of PD-L1 blockade in urothelial cancer. V shed 5 bases and J 6 bases; nucleotides not matched to a gene: 11. The CDR3 is 16 amino acids. The germline CDR1 and CDR2 sequences are SGHTA and FQGTGA. Produced via immunoSEQ multiplex PCR; TCRdb's table is partial and in-frame only. The table lists about 52,000 clones, approximately 87% of them singletons. The specimen was PBMCs, collected around atezolizumab (anti-PD-L1) treatment. This clonotype was sampled from a man aged 35 to 55 with urothelial cancer. The chain links TRBV7-3 to TRBJ2-2; 8 positions match TRBD2. The CDR3 sequence: CASSPQAGVTAGELFF. As DNA, the CDR3 is TGTGCCAGCAGCCCCCAAGCGGGAGTGACGGCCGGGGAGCTGTTTTTT.